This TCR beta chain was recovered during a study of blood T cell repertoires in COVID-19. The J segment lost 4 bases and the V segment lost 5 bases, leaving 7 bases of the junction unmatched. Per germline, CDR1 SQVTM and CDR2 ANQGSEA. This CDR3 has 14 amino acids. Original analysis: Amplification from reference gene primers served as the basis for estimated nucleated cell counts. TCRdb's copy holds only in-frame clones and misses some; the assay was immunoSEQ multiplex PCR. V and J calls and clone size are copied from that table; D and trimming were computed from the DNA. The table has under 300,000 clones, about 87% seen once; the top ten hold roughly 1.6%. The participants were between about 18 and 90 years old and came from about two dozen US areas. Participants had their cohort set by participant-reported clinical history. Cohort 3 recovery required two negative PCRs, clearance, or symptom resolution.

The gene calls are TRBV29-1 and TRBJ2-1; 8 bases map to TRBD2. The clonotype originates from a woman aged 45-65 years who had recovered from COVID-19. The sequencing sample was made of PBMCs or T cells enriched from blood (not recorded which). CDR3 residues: CSVRSLAVYNEQFF. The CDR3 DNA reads TGCAGCGTTAGATCACTAGCGGTTTACAATGAGCAGTTCTTC.